The sequence of this TCR beta chain was determined in a study of Siglec-9 on CD8 T cells in melanoma. Study observations and caveats: Siglec-9 reportedly marks and regulates an effector memory CD8+ T-cell subset apparently accumulating in melanoma tumors.

Losses at the gene ends were 3 bases for V and 5 bases for J; bases not matched to a gene: 6. Germline V gene lookup returns CDR1 MRHNA and CDR2 SNTAGT. There are 16 residues in the CDR3. This clone was recorded only once. Its specificity is unknown. TCRdb's copy holds only in-frame clones and misses some; the assay was immunoSEQ multiplex PCR. The data show around 39,000 clones, about 86% seen once. The sample comprised Siglec-9- CD8+ T cells sorted from blood. This rearrangement joins TRBV6-4 to TRBJ2-2; 10 nucleotides align to TRBD2. This TCR derives from a human donor in good health. Here the CDR3 DNA reads TGTGCCAGCAGTGAATTGGGACTAGCGACTACCGGGGAGCTGTTTTTT. Translating gives CASSELGLATTGELFF.